Listed below are T cell receptor beta chains from one sample, sequenced in a study of blood T cell repertoires in COVID-19. Clones were sequenced by immunoSEQ multiplex PCR, and TCRdb holds only the in-frame ones, with some missing. The table includes fewer than 120,000 clones, less than 75% detected once. Sequences were obtained from peripheral blood. These receptor sequences come from a woman aged 55-75 years with acute or convalescent COVID-19. The CDR3 runs from the conserved cysteine through the conserved F or W. The order of the fields is clone size, J gene, D gene, V gene, CDR3 DNA, CDR3 protein. The D gene is left open where the match is weak. Clone size is stated in some rows and not others, as once, few, many or a class when expanded.

>NA|TRBJ2-7|TRBD1|TRBV9
TGTGCCAGCAGCGTAGGACAGGGGACCCTCGAGCAGTACTTC
CASSVGQGTLEQYF
>few|TRBJ1-2|NA|TRBV6-6
TGTGCCAGCAGGGAAACAGGACTAAACTATGGCTACACCTTC
CASRETGLNYGYTF
>few|TRBJ2-2|NA|TRBV9
TGTGCCAGCCAGGGGTCGATTGGCACCGGGGAGCTGTTTTTT
CASQGSIGTGELFF
>NA|TRBJ2-2|NA|TRBV18
TGTGCCAGCTCACCACCGGGAGACACCGGGGAGCTGTTTTTT
CASSPPGDTGELFF
>NA|TRBJ2-7|NA|TRBV6-5
TGTGCCAGCAGTCCCCCCGGACAGCCTGAGCAGTACTTC
CASSPPGQPEQYF
>few|TRBJ2-2|TRBD1|TRBV11-2
TGTGCCAGCAGCATCACCGGGACAGGGGGTGCCGGGGAGCTGTTTTTT
CASSITGTGGAGELFF
>NA|TRBJ1-1|NA|TRBV7-9
TGTGCCAGCAGCTTAGGGCTAGATGGAACTGAAGCTTTCTTT
CASSLGLDGTEAFF
>NA|TRBJ1-6|NA|TRBV9
TGTGCCAGCAGCGAGGGACACCCAAATTCACCCCTCCACTTT
CASSEGHPNSPLHF
>NA|TRBJ2-7|NA|TRBV7-9
TGTGCCAGCAGCTTAATGGCGGGTTCCTACGAGCAGTACTTC
CASSLMAGSYEQYF
>NA|TRBJ2-1|NA|TRBV28
TGTGCCAGCAGTTTCACCGCGCGGGAGCAGTTCTTC
CASSFTAREQFF
>NA|TRBJ2-5|TRBD1|TRBV7-2
TGTGCCAGCAGCTTAGGGGGGGACAGGCGGGAGACCCAGTACTTC
CASSLGGDRRETQYF
>NA|TRBJ1-3|NA|TRBV7-2
TGTGCCAGCAGCCCACCAGGGTCTGGAAACACCATATATTTT
CASSPPGSGNTIYF
>NA|TRBJ1-6|NA|TRBV10-3
TGTGCCACCGCCCCAGGGGATTCACCCCTCCACTTT
CATAPGDSPLHF
>NA|TRBJ2-1|TRBD1|TRBV3-1/TRBV3-2
TGTGCCAGCAGCCAGGGACAGGGGACCAATGAGCAGTTCTTC
CASSQGQGTNEQFF
>few|TRBJ1-2|NA|TRBV19
TGTGCCAGTACCACCGGTAGAGCCACCTATAACTATGGCTACACCTTC
CASTTGRATYNYGYTF
>NA|TRBJ2-1|TRBD2|TRBV19
TGTGCCAGTAGTATAGGACTAGCGGGCCACAATGAGCAGTTCTTC
CASSIGLAGHNEQFF
>few|TRBJ1-6|NA|TRBV3-1/TRBV3-2
TGTGCCAGCAGCCAAGAACGGTCTGGTTCACCCCTCCACTTT
CASSQERSGSPLHF
>NA|TRBJ1-2|NA|TRBV2
TGTGCCAGCAAGGCAGGGGCTTACGGCGGCTACACCTTC
CASKAGAYGGYTF
>few|TRBJ1-3|TRBD1|TRBV6-5
TGTGCCAGCAGCGACAGGGTAGCAGGAAACACCATATATTTT
CASSDRVAGNTIYF
>NA|TRBJ1-1|TRBD1|TRBV5-1
TGCGCCAGCAGAACGGGACAGGCGGGGGTTGGGATACTGAACACTGAAGCTTTCTTT
CASRTGQAGVGILNTEAFF
>NA|TRBJ1-2|TRBD1|TRBV9
TGTGCCAGCAGCATTCGATCCGGGACAGATTACTATGGCTACACCTTC
CASSIRSGTDYYGYTF
>NA|TRBJ1-4|TRBD1|TRBV9
TGTGCCAGCAGCGTTGGCAGGGGGCATAATAATGAAAAACTGTTTTTT
CASSVGRGHNNEKLFF
>many|TRBJ1-6|TRBD1|TRBV7-2
TGTGCCACACTACAGGGGGCGAGAGGAGATTCACCCCTCCACTTT
CATLQGARGDSPLHF
>many|TRBJ2-3|TRBD1|TRBV5-5
TGTGCCAGCAGCGGCGGACAGGGATCTAGCACAGATACGCAGTATTTT
CASSGGQGSSTDTQYF
>NA|TRBJ1-2|NA|TRBV12-3/TRBV12-4
TGTGCCAGCAGTTTCGACAGCGCATATGGCTACACCTTC
CASSFDSAYGYTF
>NA|TRBJ2-2|TRBD1|TRBV5-1
TGCGCCAGCAGCTTGGCCCTCTACCTCCACAGGGGGACGACCGGGGAGCTGTTTTTT
CASSLALYLHRGTTGELFF
>NA|TRBJ1-2|NA|TRBV3-1/TRBV3-2
TGTGCCAGCAGCCAAGATGGGAGCAGAATCTATGGCTACACCTTC
CASSQDGSRIYGYTF
>NA|TRBJ1-6|NA|TRBV21-1
TGTGCCAGCAGCAAATACGAAGGAGGTAATTCACCCCTCCACTTT
CASSKYEGGNSPLHF
>NA|TRBJ1-2|TRBD1|TRBV11-2
TGTGCCAGCAGCCCGGGGACAGCTGGCGGCTACACCTTC
CASSPGTAGGYTF
>once|TRBJ1-5|TRBD1|TRBV12-3/TRBV12-4
TGTGCCAGCAGTTGGACAGGGAATCAGCCCCAGCATTTT
CASSWTGNQPQHF
>few|TRBJ2-7|TRBD2|TRBV18
TGTGCCAGCTCACCGCCGATAGCGGGGGGTATCTACGAGCAGTACTTC
CASSPPIAGGIYEQYF
>NA|TRBJ1-5|NA|TRBV24-1
TGTGCCACCAGTGAAACAGGTTTCAGTCAGCCCCAGCATTTT
CATSETGFSQPQHF
>once|TRBJ2-3|NA|TRBV11-2
TGTGCCAGCAGCTTAGACCCACTACTCACAGATACGCAGTATTTT
CASSLDPLLTDTQYF
>few|TRBJ1-1|NA|TRBV6-5
TGTGCCAGCATCAGGGTGATTAACACTGAAGCTTTCTTT
CASIRVINTEAFF
>NA|TRBJ1-5|TRBD1|TRBV7-9
TGTGCCAGCAGCCCAGGGACAGGGGATCGTCAGCCCCAGCATTTT
CASSPGTGDRQPQHF
>NA|TRBJ2-2|TRBD1|TRBV24-1
TGTGCCACCAGTGATTTGTTGGGGACAGGGGGGGACACCGGGGAGCTGTTTTTT
CATSDLLGTGGDTGELFF
>NA|TRBJ2-7|NA|TRBV19
TGTGCCAGTAGTATGGGGCATCCCTACGAGCAGTACTTC
CASSMGHPYEQYF
>NA|TRBJ1-4|NA|TRBV19
TGTGCCAGTAGTTGGCACCGAGGGGAAAAACTGTTTTTT
CASSWHRGEKLFF
>NA|TRBJ1-5|TRBD1|TRBV6-2/TRBV6-3
TGTGCCAGCAGTCGCCGGACCTCGGACAGGAGCAATCAGCCCCAGCATTTT
CASSRRTSDRSNQPQHF
>NA|TRBJ1-2|NA|TRBV14
TGTGCCAGCAGCCAAGTGGACATACGATCTGGCTACACCTTC
CASSQVDIRSGYTF
>NA|TRBJ1-2|NA|TRBV7-9
TGTGCCAGCACCCTAGGGGGTAGCAGGGAAATCGACACCTTC
CASTLGGSREIDTF
>NA|TRBJ2-3|NA|TRBV19
TGTGCCAGTAGTACGGGTCGCACAGATACGCAGTATTTT
CASSTGRTDTQYF
>once|TRBJ2-3|TRBD1|TRBV5-1
TGCGCCAGCAGCCTCGAGGGACAGAGCACAGATACGCAGTATTTT
CASSLEGQSTDTQYF
>NA|TRBJ1-6|NA|TRBV7-6
TGTGCCAGCAGCTTAGGTCCGGGACAAAGCTCCTATAATTCACCCCTCCACTTT
CASSLGPGQSSYNSPLHF
>NA|TRBJ2-6|NA|TRBV28
TGTGCCAGCAGGACAAGGGGCTCTGGGGCCAACGTCCTGACTTTC
CASRTRGSGANVLTF
>NA|TRBJ1-4|TRBD1|TRBV7-9
TGTGCCAGCAGCTTGGACAGGGGGCGTGAAAAACTGTTTTTT
CASSLDRGREKLFF
>NA|TRBJ2-1|NA|TRBV27
TGTGCCAGCAGTTTACAGGGTTCCAATGAGCAGTTCTTC
CASSLQGSNEQFF
>NA|TRBJ1-4|NA|TRBV14
TGTGCCAGCAGCCAAGGGAGGAGGTTGGGTGAAAAACTGTTTTTT
CASSQGRRLGEKLFF
>few|TRBJ1-2|NA|TRBV9
TGTGCCAGCAGCGTAGGCGCGGGATCAGGCTATGGCTACACCTTC
CASSVGAGSGYGYTF
>NA|TRBJ1-4|TRBD1|TRBV10-2
TGCGCCACCAAGGCCCGGGGACAGGGATTTGAAAAACTGTTTTTT
CATKARGQGFEKLFF
>NA|TRBJ2-1|TRBD1|TRBV7-2
TGTGCCAGCAGCCCGAGGACAGGTCTCAATGAGCAGTTCTTC
CASSPRTGLNEQFF
>once|TRBJ1-1|TRBD1|TRBV5-1
TGCGCCAGCAGCTGGGGACAGGGGAGGAACACTGAAGCTTTCTTT
CASSWGQGRNTEAFF
>once|TRBJ2-1|TRBD2|TRBV4-3
TGCGCCAGCAGCCAACCTAGCGGTGGCTACAATGAGCAGTTCTTC
CASSQPSGGYNEQFF
>NA|TRBJ1-5|NA|TRBV28
TGTGCCAGCAGTTTGAGTGTGAGAGGGAATCAGCCCCAGCATTTT
CASSLSVRGNQPQHF
>NA|TRBJ2-1|NA|TRBV7-8
TGTGCCAGCAGCTTACTCGCCAGCTCCTACAATGAGCAGTTCTTC
CASSLLASSYNEQFF
>NA|TRBJ1-2|NA|TRBV7-9
TGTGCCAGCAGCTTAGGCGGGGCTGTTTATCGTGGCTACACCTTC
CASSLGGAVYRGYTF
>NA|TRBJ1-3|NA|TRBV27
TGTGCCAGCAGTTTGGGAGGACTTTACTCTGGAAACACCATATATTTT
CASSLGGLYSGNTIYF
>NA|TRBJ1-1|NA|TRBV7-8
TGTGCCAGCAGCCTGACAGGTTCTGAAGCTTTCTTT
CASSLTGSEAFF
>NA|TRBJ1-6|TRBD1|TRBV28
TGTGCCAGCAGTAAAGGACAGGGGGCCGGCAATTCACCCCTCCACTTT
CASSKGQGAGNSPLHF